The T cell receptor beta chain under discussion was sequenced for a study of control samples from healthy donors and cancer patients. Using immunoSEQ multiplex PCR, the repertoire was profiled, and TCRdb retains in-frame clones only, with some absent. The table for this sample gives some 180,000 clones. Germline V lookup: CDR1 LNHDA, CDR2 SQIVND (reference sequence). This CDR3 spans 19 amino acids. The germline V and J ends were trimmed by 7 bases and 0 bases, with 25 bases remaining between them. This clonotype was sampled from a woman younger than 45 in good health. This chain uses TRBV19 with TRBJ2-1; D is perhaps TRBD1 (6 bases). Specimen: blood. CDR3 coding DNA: TGTGCCAGTACACCGAGGGGGATGGTGAGGGCTTTCTCCTACAATGAGCAGTTCTTC. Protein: CASTPRGMVRAFSYNEQFF. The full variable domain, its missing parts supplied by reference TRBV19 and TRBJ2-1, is DGGITQSPKYLFRKEGQNVTLSCEQNLNHDAMYWYRQDPGQGLRLIYYSQIVNDFQKGDIAEGYSVSREKKESFPLTVTSAQKNPTAFYLCASTPRGMVRAFSYNEQFFGPGTRLTVL.